These 14 T cell receptor beta chains were all obtained from the same sample, sequenced in a study of cytomegalovirus exposure and HLA in healthy donors. PCR employed 60 Vbeta and 13 Jbeta primers. Sequenced by immunoSEQ multiplex PCR; TCRdb stores in-frame clones only, minus some. The sample yields about 150,000 clones, 70% to 90% seen once. What was sequenced was PBMCs. The receptors come from a woman between 18 and 30 years old in good health and CMV-seronegative.

The chain carries TRBV6-4 and TRBJ2-3, with a possible D match to TRBD2 (5 bases). CDR1 and CDR2 (germline): MRHNA, SNTAGT. V was cut by 0 bases and J by 2 bases, with 9 bases left in between. The CDR3 is 15 amino acids. This chain's CDR3 is CASSDSLEVTDTQYF. The CDR3 DNA follows: TGTGCCAGCAGTGACTCGTTGGAGGTCACAGATACGCAGTATTTT.

The V and J genes are TRBV15 and TRBJ1-4; no definite D call. CDR3 length: 15 amino acids. V lost 1 base, J lost 8 bases, and 14 bases lay in between. Germline CDR1 and CDR2: LNHNV and YYDKDF (reference sequence). The CDR3 sequence: CATSRGFGEIEKLFF. The CDR3, as DNA: TGTGCCACCAGCAGAGGGTTTGGGGAGATAGAAAAACTGTTTTTT.

This sequence joins TRBV30 and TRBJ2-1, with D perhaps TRBD2 (6 bases). The germline V gene has CDR1 GTSNPN and CDR2 SVGIG (reference sequence). This CDR3 has 15 amino acids. Trimming pared 0 bases from V and 6 bases from J, leaving 15 bases between. CDR3: CAWSVDGGLSNEQFF. CDR3 in DNA: TGTGCCTGGAGTGTAGATGGGGGACTCTCCAATGAGCAGTTCTTC.

Only a few counts were recorded for this clone. This chain joins TRBV2 and TRBJ2-7; 10 nucleotides agree with TRBD1. Trimming took 5 bases from V and 1 from J; bases not matched to a gene: 2. Germline values: CDR1 SNHLY, CDR2 FYNNEI. The CDR3 is made up of 14 amino acids. The CDR3 is CASSRDRGSYEQYF. The DNA for the CDR3 is TGTGCCAGCAGTCGGGACAGGGGATCCTACGAGCAGTACTTC.

The chain links TRBV11-2 to TRBJ1-5; no definite D call. Deletions cut 3 bases from V and 4 bases from J, with 7 bases between. CDR1 is SGHAT and CDR2 is FQNNGV in the germline V gene. The CDR3 has 13 amino acids. CDR3: CASSFERNQPQHF. In nucleotides, the CDR3 is TGTGCCAGCAGCTTTGAGAGGAATCAGCCCCAGCATTTT. Using reference TRBV11-2 and TRBJ1-5 for the parts outside the CDR3, the full variable domain is EAGVAQSPRYKIIEKRQSVAFWCNPISGHATLYWYQQILGQGPKLLIQFQNNGVVDDSQLPKDRFSAERLKGVDSTLKIQPAKLEDSAVYLCASSFERNQPQHFGDGTRLSIL.

J is TRBJ1-5 and V is TRBV4-3; unclear D gene. The V gene lost 0 bases and the J gene lost 6 bases, with 6 bases spanning the gap. This CDR3 is built from 13 residues. Germline V gene sequence: CDR1 LGHNA, CDR2 YSLEER. The CDR3 DNA reads as TGCGCCAGCAGCCAAGATCTTCTTCAGCCCCAGCATTTT. Amino acids: CASSQDLLQPQHF.

The chain is built from TRBV5-4 and TRBJ2-5, with a possible D match to TRBD1 (5 bases). The CDR3 is 16 residues long. Germline assignment: CDR1 SGHNT and CDR2 YYREEE (reference sequence). Trimming took 3 bases from V and 2 from J, leaving 17 bases between them. The CDR3, as DNA: TGTGCCAGCAGCTCAGACCTACTCAGGGTGCAAGAGACCCAGTACTTC. It codes for CASSSDLLRVQETQYF.

The chain uses TRBV12-2 and TRBJ2-1; TRBD1, as called in the table, went unchecked against the DNA. TRBV12-2 is flagged as a pseudogene. CDR3 size: 16 residues. The CDR3 DNA follows: TGTGCAAGTCGCTTAGCAACCGGGACAGCCTACAATGAGCAGTTCTTC. Translation gives CASRLATGTAYNEQFF.

The chain joins TRBV19 to TRBJ2-7; a weak D match, TRBD2 (6 bases). This CDR3 comprises 16 residues. Germline CDR1 LNHDA, CDR2 SQIVND (reference sequence). V lost 6 bases and J lost 0, with 18 bases in between. The CDR3 here is CASSPGGAGSSYEQYF. In nucleotides, the CDR3 is TGTGCCAGTAGCCCTGGAGGGGCAGGTAGCTCCTACGAGCAGTACTTC.

V usage is TRBV6-5 and J usage is TRBJ1-2; TRBD1 might be the D (6 bases). CDR1 and CDR2 (germline): MNHEY, SVGAGI. Trimming left V 6 bases short and J 3 bases short, with 14 bases between. There are 14 residues in the CDR3. In nucleotides, the CDR3 is TGTGCCAGCAGCCTCTCCGGACAGTACTATGGCTACACCTTC. This translates into CASSLSGQYYGYTF.

CDR3 in DNA: TGTGCCAGCAGCTTGGATGGAGGCCTGGGTAATCAGCCCCAGCATTTT. Amino acids: CASSLDGGLGNQPQHF. This sequence joins TRBV5-4 and TRBJ1-5; D is ambiguous. Per germline, CDR1 SGHNT and CDR2 YYREEE (reference sequence). Deletions cut 0 bases from V and 4 bases from J, with 14 bases between. This CDR3 has 16 residues.

The chain recombines TRBV28 with TRBJ2-1; possible D gene TRBD2, 6 bases. Per the germline V gene, CDR1 is MDHEN and CDR2 is SYDVKM. Deletions cut 2 bases from V and 4 bases from J, with 9 bases between. There are 14 residues in the CDR3. The CDR3 region has the DNA TGTGCCAGCAGTTTAGCGGGGCCTTACAATGAGCAGTTCTTC. This translates into CASSLAGPYNEQFF.

The chain employs TRBV4-3 and TRBJ1-3; no firm D call. Trimming stripped 0 bases from V and 10 bases from J, with 13 bases between. The CDR3 has 14 residues. Germline CDR1 LGHNA, CDR2 YSLEER. CDR3 bases: TGCGCCAGCAGCCAAGACCTGGGCCCTTTGACCATATATTTT. Translated: CASSQDLGPLTIYF.

The J gene is TRBJ2-3, the V gene TRBV5-1, with D perhaps TRBD2 (6 bases). Trimming took off 0 bases at V and 3 bases at J, with 8 bases between the two ends. Germline V gene sequence: CDR1 SGHRS, CDR2 YFSETQ. The CDR3 covers 14 residues. The CDR3 spells CASSLGGRTDTQYF. In DNA, the CDR3 is TGCGCCAGCAGCTTGGGGGGGAGGACAGATACGCAGTATTTT.